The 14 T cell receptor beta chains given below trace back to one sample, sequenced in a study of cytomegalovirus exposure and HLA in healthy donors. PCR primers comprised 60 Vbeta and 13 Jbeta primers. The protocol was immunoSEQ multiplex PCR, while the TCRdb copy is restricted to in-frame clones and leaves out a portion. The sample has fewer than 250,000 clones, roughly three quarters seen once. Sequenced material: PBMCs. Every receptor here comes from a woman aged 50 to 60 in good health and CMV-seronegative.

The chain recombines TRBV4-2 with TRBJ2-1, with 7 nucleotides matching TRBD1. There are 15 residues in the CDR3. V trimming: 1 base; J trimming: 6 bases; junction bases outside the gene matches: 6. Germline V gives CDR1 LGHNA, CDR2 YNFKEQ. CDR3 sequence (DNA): TGTGCCAGCAGCCAAGCGGCAGGGGGAATCAATGAGCAGTTCTTC. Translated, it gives CASSQAAGGINEQFF.

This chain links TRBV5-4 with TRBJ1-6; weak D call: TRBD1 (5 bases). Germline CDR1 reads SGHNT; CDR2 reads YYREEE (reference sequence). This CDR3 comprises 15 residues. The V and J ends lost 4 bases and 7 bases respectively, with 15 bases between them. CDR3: CASSPQGERNSPLHF. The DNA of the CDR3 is TGTGCCAGCAGCCCCCAGGGTGAAAGGAATTCACCCCTCCACTTT.

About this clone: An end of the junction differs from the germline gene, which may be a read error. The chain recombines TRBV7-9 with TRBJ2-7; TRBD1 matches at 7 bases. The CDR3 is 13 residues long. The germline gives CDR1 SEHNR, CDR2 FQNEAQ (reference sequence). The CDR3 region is CSSSSEGQYEQYF. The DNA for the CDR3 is TGTTCCAGCAGCTCAGAGGGACAGTACGAGCAGTACTTC.

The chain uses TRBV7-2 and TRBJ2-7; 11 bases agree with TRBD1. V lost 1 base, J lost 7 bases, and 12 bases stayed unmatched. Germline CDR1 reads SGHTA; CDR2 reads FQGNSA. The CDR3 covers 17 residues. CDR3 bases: TGTGCCAGCAGCTTAGGTGGGTGGGACAGGGGGAATCGGGAGCAGTACTTC. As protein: CASSLGGWDRGNREQYF.

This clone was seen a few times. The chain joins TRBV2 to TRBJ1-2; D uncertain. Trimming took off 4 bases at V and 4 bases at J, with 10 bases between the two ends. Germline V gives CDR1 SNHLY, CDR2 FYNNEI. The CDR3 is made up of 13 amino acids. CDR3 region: CASSGEAGYGYTF. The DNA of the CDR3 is TGTGCCAGCAGTGGGGAGGCGGGCTATGGCTACACCTTC. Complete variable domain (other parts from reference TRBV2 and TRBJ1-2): EPEVTQTPSHQVTQMGQEVILRCVPISNHLYFYWYRQILGQKVEFLVSFYNNEISEKSEIFDDQFSVERPDGSNFTLKIRSTKLEDSAMYFCASSGEAGYGYTFGSGTRLTVV.

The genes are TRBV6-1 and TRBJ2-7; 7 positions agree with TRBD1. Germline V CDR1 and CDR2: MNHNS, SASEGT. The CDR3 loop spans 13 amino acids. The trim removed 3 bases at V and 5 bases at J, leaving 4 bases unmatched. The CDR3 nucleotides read TGTGCCAGCAGTGAGTCCGACAGGGACGAGCAGTACTTC. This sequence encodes CASSESDRDEQYF.

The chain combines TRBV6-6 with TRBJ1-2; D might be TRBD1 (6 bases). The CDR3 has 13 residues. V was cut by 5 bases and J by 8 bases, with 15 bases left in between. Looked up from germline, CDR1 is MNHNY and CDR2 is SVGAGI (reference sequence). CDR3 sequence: CASSRATGRGYTF. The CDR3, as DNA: TGTGCCAGCAGTAGAGCGACAGGCCGAGGCTACACCTTC.

The DNA for the CDR3 is TGCGCCAGCGCCCAGGGGGACCTTAGCACTGAAGCTTTCTTT. Translating it yields CASAQGDLSTEAFF. This chain joins TRBV5-1 and TRBJ1-1; 7 nucleotides line up with TRBD1. Germline assignment: CDR1 SGHRS and CDR2 YFSETQ. There are 14 residues in the CDR3. V gave up 7 bases and J gave up 4 bases; unmatched junction bases: 10.

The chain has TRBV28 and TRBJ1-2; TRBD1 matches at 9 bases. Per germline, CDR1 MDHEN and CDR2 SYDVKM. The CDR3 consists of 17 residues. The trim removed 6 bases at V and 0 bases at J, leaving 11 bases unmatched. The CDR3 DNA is TGTGCCAGCAGCCCGGAGGGACAGGGATCGGCTAACTATGGCTACACCTTC. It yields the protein CASSPEGQGSANYGYTF.

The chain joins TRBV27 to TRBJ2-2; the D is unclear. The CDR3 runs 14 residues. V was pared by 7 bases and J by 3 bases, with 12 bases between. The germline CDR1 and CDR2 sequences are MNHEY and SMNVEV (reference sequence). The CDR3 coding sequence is TGTGCCAGCACCCCGGGTATATACACCGGGGAGCTGTTTTTT. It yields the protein CASTPGIYTGELFF.

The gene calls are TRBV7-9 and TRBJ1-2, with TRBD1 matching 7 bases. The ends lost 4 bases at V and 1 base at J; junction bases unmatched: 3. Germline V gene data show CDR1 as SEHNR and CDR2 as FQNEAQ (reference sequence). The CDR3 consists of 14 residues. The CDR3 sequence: CASSSHRGNYGYTF. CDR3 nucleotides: TGTGCCAGCAGCTCCCACAGGGGTAACTATGGCTACACCTTC.

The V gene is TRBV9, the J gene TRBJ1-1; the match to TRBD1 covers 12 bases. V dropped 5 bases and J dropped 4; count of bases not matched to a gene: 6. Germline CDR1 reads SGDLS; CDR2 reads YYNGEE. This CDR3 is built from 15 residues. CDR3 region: CASSGTGGLGTEAFF. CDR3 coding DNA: TGTGCCAGCAGTGGGACAGGGGGCTTGGGCACTGAAGCTTTCTTT.

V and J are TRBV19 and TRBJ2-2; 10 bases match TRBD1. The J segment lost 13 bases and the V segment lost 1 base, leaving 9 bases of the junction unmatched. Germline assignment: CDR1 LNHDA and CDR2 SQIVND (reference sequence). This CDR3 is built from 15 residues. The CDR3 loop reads CASSIVSTGGRRLFF. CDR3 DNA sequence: TGTGCCAGTAGTATAGTTTCGACAGGGGGCAGACGGCTGTTTTTT.

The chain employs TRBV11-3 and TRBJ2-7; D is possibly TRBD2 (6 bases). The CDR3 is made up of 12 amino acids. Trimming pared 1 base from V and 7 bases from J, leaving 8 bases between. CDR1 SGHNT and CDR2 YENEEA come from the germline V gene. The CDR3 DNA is TGTGCCAGCAGCTTAGTTGCGGGGGAGCAGTACTTC. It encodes CASSLVAGEQYF.